This TCR beta chain emerged from a study of CD8 T cells in ankylosing spondylitis (dated by TCRdb to about 2017). About the full investigation: To find TCR variants linked to disease, the study profiled T cell receptor beta repertoires in ankylosing spondylitis patients and healthy donors. In total, the full study cohort was made up of roughly 100 healthy donors and approximately 24 ankylosing spondylitis patients. Peripheral blood samples were taken, and synovial fluid was additionally collected from ankylosing spondylitis patients.

Details on this clonotype: The antigen it recognizes is unknown. No base-level quality is on record; no much larger clone is a single base apart.

Synovial fluid samples were matched to blood samples from the same ankylosing spondylitis patients. Deletion took 1 base off V and 5 bases off J, with a span of 11 bases between the germline ends. The germline V gene specifies LGHNA as CDR1 and YSLEER as CDR2. Including cysteine and phenylalanine, the CDR3 has 14 amino acids. Only the CDR3 DNA stays, 42 bases, in frame from base 1. The listed sequencing device is Illumina HiSeq 2500. Quantitative 5'-RACE with molecular barcodes was used to prepare TCR beta libraries. In the authors' own workflow: A new computational method, built on a probabilistic model of VDJ rearrangement, was used to identify disease-linked TCR variants. TCRdb itself trimmed the public reads at Q25 with fastp, ran MiXCR and retained productive beta chains. Records with the same CDR3 protein are collapsed into one entry carrying the most frequent genes and DNA. These V and J calls are TCRdb output, not the study's own analysis. In this sample the table shows about 33,000 distinct CDR3 sequences, about an eighth of which occur a single time. Clones ranked in the top ten supply less than 40% of the sample.

Overall study outcomes, separate from this receptor: A TCR beta motif made up of roughly eight highly homologous amino acid variants appeared to be characteristic of blood from ankylosing spondylitis patients. Some motif variants had previously been reported in the synovial fluid and blood of reactive arthritis patients, which suggests shared mechanisms of disease initiation. In peripheral blood, the disease-linked clones were found at relatively low frequencies and had a CD8+ phenotype. The disease-linked clones were reported to be significantly enriched in matched synovial fluid samples from ankylosing spondylitis patients.

Sequencing used synovial fluid, either unsorted or a sorted T cell fraction (not recorded which). This chain is built from TRBV4-3 and TRBJ1-1; the D gene is possibly TRBD1, with 6 bases matching. The receptor's source is a male donor with ankylosing spondylitis. CDR3 loop: CASSQVGRGTEAFF. Here is the DNA: TGCGCCAGCAGCCAAGTGGGCAGGGGAACTGAAGCTTTCTTT.